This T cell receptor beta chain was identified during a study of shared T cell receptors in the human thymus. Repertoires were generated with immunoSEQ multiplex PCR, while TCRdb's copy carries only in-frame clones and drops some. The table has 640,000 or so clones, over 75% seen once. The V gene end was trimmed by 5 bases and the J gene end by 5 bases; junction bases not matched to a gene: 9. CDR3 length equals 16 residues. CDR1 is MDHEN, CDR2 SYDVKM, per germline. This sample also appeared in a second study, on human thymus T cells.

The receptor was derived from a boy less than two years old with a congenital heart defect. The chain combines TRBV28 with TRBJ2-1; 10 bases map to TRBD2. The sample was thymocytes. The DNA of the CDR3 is TGTGCCAGCAGTACCGGGACTAGCGAGTCGAACAATGAGCAGTTCTTC. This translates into CASSTGTSESNNEQFF. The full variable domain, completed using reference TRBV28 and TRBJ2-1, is DVKVTQSSRYLVKRTGEKVFLECVQDMDHENMFWYRQDPGLGLRLIYFSYDVKMKEKGDIPEGYSVSREKKERFSLILESASTNQTSMYLCASSTGTSESNNEQFFGPGTRLTVL.